These 13 T cell receptor beta chains were all obtained from the same sample, sequenced in a study of neurological immune-mediated disorders (dated by TCRdb to about 2019). The library was prepared using 5' RACE. The sequencing machine was an Illumina HiSeq 2500. TCRdb reworked the public reads: Q25 trimming with fastp, MiXCR clone assembly, productive beta chains retained. One record per CDR3 amino acid sequence lists the most common genes and DNA. This sample comprises about 77,000 distinct CDR3 sequences, around a tenth of them detected only once. The leading ten clones occupy 1.7% of the sample. The material sequenced was PBMCs. The receptors shown here come from a man aged 45-65 years in good health.

This clonotype was detected many times. The chain carries TRBV12-3 or TRBV12-4 and TRBJ2-7, with TRBD1 matching 9 bases. Unmatched junction bases numbered 7, after V lost 3 bases and J lost 4 bases. The CDR3 spans 15 residues. The DNA of the CDR3 is TGTGCCAGCAGTTTGTTCGAGACAGGGGGTTACGAGCAGTACTTC. Its translation: CASSLFETGGYEQYF.

This clonotype was observed many times. The genes are TRBV15 and TRBJ1-5; D might be TRBD1 (6 bases). The germline V gene has CDR1 LNHNV and CDR2 YYDKDF (reference sequence). The CDR3 spans 18 residues. V dropped 3 bases and J dropped 2 bases, with 20 bases sitting between them. CDR3 DNA: TGTGCCACCAGCAGCCCCAAGAGGGGGTCAGGTGGCAATCAGCCCCAGCATTTT. Its translation: CATSSPKRGSGGNQPQHF.

This clonotype was seen at least ten times. V usage is TRBV7-3 and J usage is TRBJ2-1; tentatively, D is TRBD1 (6 bases). V dropped 5 bases and J dropped 9 bases, with 17 bases sitting between them. The CDR3 spans 14 residues. CDR1 and CDR2 (germline): SGHTA, FQGTGA. As DNA, the CDR3 is TGTGCCAGCAGCAGGACAGAGCTTCGGGGTGAGCAGTTCTTC. Protein product: CASSRTELRGEQFF.

This clonotype was observed many times. V usage is TRBV24-1 and J usage is TRBJ2-2; 8 bases map to TRBD1. The CDR3 spans 14 residues. Germline-derived CDR1 and CDR2 are KGHDR and SFDVKD. V trimming: 9 bases; J trimming: 1 base; junction bases outside the gene matches: 3. Here the CDR3 reads CATSGGMNTGELFF. The CDR3 nucleotides are TGTGCCACCTCAGGGGGCATGAACACCGGGGAGCTGTTTTTT.

This clonotype was observed at least ten times. The gene calls are TRBV6-5 and TRBJ1-5, with a weak D call TRBD1 (6 bases). Looked up from germline, CDR1 is MNHEY and CDR2 is SVGAGI. CDR3 length equals 15 residues. The V gene lost 2 bases and the J gene lost 3 bases, with 11 bases spanning the gap. CDR3 amino acids: CASSYRQGPNQPQHF. CDR3 DNA sequence: TGTGCCAGCAGTTACCGGCAGGGGCCCAATCAGCCCCAGCATTTT.

This clonotype was detected many times. The chain joins TRBV4-3 to TRBJ2-4, with D perhaps matching TRBD1 or TRBD2 (5 bases each). V gave up 3 bases and J gave up 2 bases, with 14 bases separating them. Germline CDR1 reads LGHNA; CDR2 reads YSLEER. The CDR3 consists of 16 residues. As DNA, the CDR3 is TGCGCCAGCAGCCATTGGAAGGGGACCACCAAAAACATTCAGTACTTC. Residues: CASSHWKGTTKNIQYF.

This clonotype was counted many times. The chain is built from TRBV7-9 and TRBJ2-3; D is uncertain. The V and J ends lost 1 base and 6 bases respectively, with 8 bases between them. This CDR3 is 13 amino acids long. CDR1 and CDR2 (germline): SEHNR, FQNEAQ (reference sequence). In nucleotides, the CDR3 is TGTGCCAGCAGCTTAGAGGTCTCGGATACGCAGTATTTT. Amino acids: CASSLEVSDTQYF.

This clonotype has ten or more counts. The V gene is TRBV28, the J gene TRBJ1-4, with no clear D. The germline gives CDR1 MDHEN, CDR2 SYDVKM. The CDR3 runs 13 residues. V was clipped by 6 bases and J by 0 bases, with 5 bases between them. Here the CDR3 reads CASSHPTNEKLFF. The DNA of the CDR3 is TGTGCCAGCAGCCATCCAACTAATGAAAAACTGTTTTTT.

This chain connects TRBV11-1 to TRBJ2-2, with D maybe TRBD1 (6 bases). V was cut by 5 bases and J by 3 bases, with 13 bases left in between. Germline CDR1 is SGHAT and CDR2 is FQDESV (reference sequence). The length of the CDR3 is 15 residues. The chain's CDR3 is CASSHVQGYTGELFF. In DNA, the CDR3 is TGTGCCAGCAGCCACGTACAGGGTTACACCGGGGAGCTGTTTTTT.

V is TRBV4-1 and J is TRBJ2-1; the D call may be TRBD1 or TRBD2 (5 bases each). Germline V gene data show CDR1 as MGHRA and CDR2 as YSYEKL. The CDR3 is made up of 14 amino acids. Trimming cost V 2 bases and J 13 bases, with 18 bases left between them. The CDR3 DNA reads TGCGCCAGCAGCCAACCCGGGACCAAGGCTGAACAGTTCTTC. It yields the protein CASSQPGTKAEQFF.

This clonotype was found many times. The chain combines TRBV7-8 with TRBJ1-5; possible D gene TRBD1, 5 bases. The CDR3 runs 17 residues. The V gene lost 0 bases and the J gene lost 3 bases, with 15 bases spanning the gap. The germline V gene has CDR1 SGHVS and CDR2 FQNEAQ. The CDR3 here is CASSLAAGPWNNQPQHF. The CDR3 region has the DNA TGTGCCAGCAGCTTAGCGGCGGGGCCATGGAACAATCAGCCCCAGCATTTT.

This clonotype has at least ten counts. This chain joins TRBV5-5 and TRBJ2-2; perhaps TRBD2 as D (6 bases). The germline V gene encodes CDR1 SGHKS and CDR2 YYEKEE (reference sequence). There are 14 residues in the CDR3. V lost 5 bases, J lost 6 bases, and 14 bases lay in between. DNA of the CDR3: TGTGCCAGCAGGCCCCGCGGGATGGCCGGGGAGCTGTTTTTT. Protein sequence: CASRPRGMAGELFF.

This clonotype was observed many times. The chain links TRBV20-1 to TRBJ2-4; 13 bases match TRBD2. The CDR3 has 16 amino acids. Germline V gives CDR1 DFQATT, CDR2 SNEGSKA (reference sequence). After removal of 5 bases from V and 1 base from J, the junction contained 5 bases not matched to a gene. The CDR3 DNA reads as TGCAGTGCTCAACTAGCGGGAGGGCCTGCCAAAAACATTCAGTACTTC. Protein sequence: CSAQLAGGPAKNIQYF.